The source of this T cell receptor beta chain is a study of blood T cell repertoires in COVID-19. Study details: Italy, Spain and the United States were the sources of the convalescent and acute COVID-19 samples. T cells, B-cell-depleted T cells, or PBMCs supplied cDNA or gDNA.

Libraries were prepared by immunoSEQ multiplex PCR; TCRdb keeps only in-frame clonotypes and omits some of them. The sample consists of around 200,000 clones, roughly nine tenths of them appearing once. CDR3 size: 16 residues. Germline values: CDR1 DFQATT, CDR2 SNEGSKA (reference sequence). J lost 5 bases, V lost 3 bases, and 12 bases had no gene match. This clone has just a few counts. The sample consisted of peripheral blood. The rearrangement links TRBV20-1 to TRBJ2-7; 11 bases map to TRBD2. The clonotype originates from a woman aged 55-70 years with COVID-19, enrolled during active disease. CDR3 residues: CSASHSEASGRNEQYF. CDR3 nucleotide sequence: TGCAGTGCTAGTCACTCCGAGGCTAGCGGGAGGAACGAGCAGTACTTC.